This entry lists 7 T cell receptor beta chains sequenced from one sample in a study of beta chain features in type 1 diabetes. Overall study findings and caveats: Moderately but significantly shorter TCRB CDR3s were found in Type 1 diabetes patients in all four CD4+ subsets.

The isolated RNA, all of it, was reverse transcribed, so expressed TCRB transcripts were what got sequenced. Measured with immunoSEQ multiplex PCR; TCRdb has only the in-frame clones, and not every one. The sample lists roughly 250,000 clones, 20% occurring once. These receptors have no known antigen. Sequencing was performed on naive CD4+ T cells from blood. The source is a middle-aged woman with type 1 diabetes.

Regarding this clone: This specimen includes other DNA sequences encoding the same CDR3. The gene calls are TRBV6-5 and TRBJ2-3, with D perhaps TRBD1 (6 bases). The V gene's germline CDR1 is MNHEY and CDR2 SVGAGI. This CDR3 is built from 14 residues. The ends were cut back, 2 bases at V and 0 bases at J, with 6 bases in the middle. CDR3 region: CASSYGQSTDTQYF. In nucleotides, the CDR3 is TGTGCCAGCAGTTACGGACAGAGCACAGATACGCAGTATTTT.

The rearrangement links TRBV9 to TRBJ2-1; D is unclear. Trimming removed 4 bases from V and 9 bases from J, with 11 bases in between. There are 12 residues in the CDR3. From germline, CDR1 is SGDLS and CDR2 YYNGEE. This CDR3 reads CASSTQATEQFF. The CDR3 DNA reads TGTGCCAGCAGCACCCAGGCTACTGAGCAGTTCTTC.

This clone was counted a few times. The chain uses TRBV7-9 and TRBJ2-7; 7 bases match TRBD1. The trim removed 1 base at V and 12 bases at J, leaving 12 bases unmatched. CDR1 and CDR2 (germline): SEHNR, FQNEAQ (reference sequence). This CDR3 has 14 amino acids. CDR3 amino acids: CASSLGGTVEIPYF. The CDR3 DNA reads as TGTGCCAGCAGCTTAGGGGGGACAGTGGAAATTCCGTACTTC.

V and J are TRBV5-4 and TRBJ2-1; TRBD2 aligns across 8 bases. Germline lookup yields CDR1 SGHNT and CDR2 YYREEE (reference sequence). The CDR3 is made up of 14 amino acids. V gave up 3 bases and J gave up 9 bases; unmatched junction bases: 8. CDR3 amino acids: CASSSGLATSEQFF. DNA of the CDR3: TGTGCCAGCAGCTCTGGACTAGCTACCAGTGAGCAGTTCTTC. The full variable domain, rest sourced from reference TRBV5-4 and TRBJ2-1, is ETGVTQSPTHLIKTRGQQVTLRCSSQSGHNTVSWYQQALGQGPQFIFQYYREEENGRGNFPPRFSGLQFPNYSSELNVNALELDDSALYLCASSSGLATSEQFFGPGTRLTVL.

This clone was counted once. This rearrangement joins TRBV9 to TRBJ2-7; D is undetermined. The length of the CDR3 is 14 residues. Between the trimmed V and J ends, which lost 4 bases and 2 bases, there was a span of 13 bases. Germline CDR1 is SGDLS and CDR2 is YYNGEE. The CDR3 nucleotides read TGTGCCAGCAGCCCCGACTTCGGAACCTACGAGCAGTACTTC. This gives the protein CASSPDFGTYEQYF.

This chain joins TRBV5-1 and TRBJ2-7; D gene unclear. This CDR3 is built from 13 residues. From germline, CDR1 is SGHRS and CDR2 YFSETQ. The ends were cut back, 0 bases at V and 6 bases at J, with 10 bases in the middle. CDR3 in DNA: TGCGCCAGCAGCTTGGGGCTAGGTCGCGAGCAGTACTTC. It specifies CASSLGLGREQYF.

This clone has only a few counts. The rearrangement joins TRBV7-9 to TRBJ2-1; TRBD1 is a possible D gene (6 bases). Germline-derived CDR1 and CDR2 are SEHNR and FQNEAQ (reference sequence). The V end was cut by 8 bases, the J end by 0 bases, with 8 bases between. The CDR3 is 13 amino acids. CDR3 nucleotide sequence: TGTGCCAGCGGGGGCGCCTCCTACAATGAGCAGTTCTTC. Protein product: CASGGASYNEQFF.